This entry concerns a single T cell receptor beta chain. The data were obtained in a study of T-cell reconstitution after alpha-beta-depleted transplantation in children. TCRbeta library preparation incorporated unique molecular identifiers. TCRdb reprocessed the PCR reads via MiXCR and lists one record per CDR3 protein. The sample records 500,000 to 600,000 distinct CDR3 sequences, around 19% being singletons. Source: PBMCs from the stem cell graft donor, taken from the stem cell graft. This clonotype originated in a human donor who donated a stem cell graft to a child with acute lymphoblastic leukemia.

CDR3 residues: CASSFPAVDGAYEQYF. CDR3 in DNA: TGCGCCAGCAGCTTCCCGGCGGTGGACGGAGCCTACGAGCAGTACTTC. This rearrangement joins TRBV5-1 to TRBJ2-7; no firm D call. From germline, CDR1 is SGHRS and CDR2 YFSETQ. This CDR3 contains 16 residues. V shed 2 bases and J shed 2 bases, with 17 bases lying between them.